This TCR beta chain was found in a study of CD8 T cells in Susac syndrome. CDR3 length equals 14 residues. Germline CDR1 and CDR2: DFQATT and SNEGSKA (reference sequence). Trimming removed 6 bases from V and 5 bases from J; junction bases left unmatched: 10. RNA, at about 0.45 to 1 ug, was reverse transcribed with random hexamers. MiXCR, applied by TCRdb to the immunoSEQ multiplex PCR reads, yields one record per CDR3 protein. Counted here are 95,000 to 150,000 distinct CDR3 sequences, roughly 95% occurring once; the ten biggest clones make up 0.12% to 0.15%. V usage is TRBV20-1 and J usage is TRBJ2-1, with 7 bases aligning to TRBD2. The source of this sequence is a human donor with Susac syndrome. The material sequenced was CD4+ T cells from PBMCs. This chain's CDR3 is CSATGTTINNEQFF. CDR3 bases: TGCAGTGCCACCGGGACTACAATAAACAATGAGCAGTTCTTC.